Described below is a single T cell receptor beta chain sequence and its context. Its antigen is not identified. The record originates from a study of cytomegalovirus exposure and HLA in healthy donors. Background on the study: Caucasian-associated ancestry cluster membership applied to about four fifths of a few hundred genotyped donors. Study outcomes and limitations: In an earlier analysis, productive rearrangement rates for most beta V segments clustered near 87% or 30%.

CDR3 size: 15 residues. V gave up 3 bases and J gave up 7 bases; unmatched junction bases: 9. The germline gives CDR1 SGDLS, CDR2 YYNGEE. 13 Jbeta primers and 60 Vbeta primers were used for the PCR. Libraries were prepared by immunoSEQ multiplex PCR; TCRdb keeps only in-frame clonotypes and omits some of them. Its clone listing holds about 190,000 clones. The receptor's source is a woman aged 30 to 39 in good health and CMV-seropositive. The sample taken for sequencing was PBMCs. The chain joins TRBV9 to TRBJ1-5; TRBD1 aligns across 8 bases. CDR3 DNA sequence: TGTGCCAGCAGCGAGAGCGGACAGGGTTCCCAGCCCCAGCATTTT. This translates into CASSESGQGSQPQHF.